The rows below give T cell receptor beta chains drawn from one sample of a study of blood T cell repertoires in COVID-19. TCRdb's table, derived via immunoSEQ multiplex PCR, lists solely in-frame clones and lacks some. The sample includes 150,000 to 200,000 clones, roughly 80% seen only once; the top ten take 7.8%. The sequenced sample was peripheral blood. The receptors stem from a woman aged 55-69 years with COVID-19, enrolled during active disease. CDR3s include the opening cysteine and the closing phenylalanine or tryptophan. The D gene is left open where the match is weak. The listing skips clone size in some rows; elsewhere it reads once, few, many or a size class.

CDR3 DNA: TGTGCCAGCTGGCCCGCCGGGGACAGGGGCTCCTACGAGCAGTACTTC; CDR3 protein: CASWPAGDRGSYEQYF; clone size: many; J gene: TRBJ2-7; V gene: TRBV28; D gene: TRBD1
CDR3 DNA: TGTGCCACCAGTGATACGGGGTACCAAGAGACCCAGTACTTC; CDR3 protein: CATSDTGYQETQYF; clone size: once; J gene: TRBJ2-5; V gene: TRBV24-1; D gene: -
CDR3 DNA: TGTGCCAGCAGTGAGTCAGGGGGTCAGCCCCAGCATTTT; CDR3 protein: CASSESGGQPQHF; clone size: -; J gene: TRBJ1-5; V gene: TRBV6-4; D gene: TRBD1
CDR3 DNA: TGTGCCAGCAGTTTCCCAGGGCGCTGGGGTGAAAAACTGTTTTTT; CDR3 protein: CASSFPGRWGEKLFF; clone size: -; J gene: TRBJ1-4; V gene: TRBV28; D gene: -
CDR3 DNA: TGTGCCAGCAGTTTTACTAGCGGGAGGGCGGGGGATACGCAGTATTTT; CDR3 protein: CASSFTSGRAGDTQYF; clone size: -; J gene: TRBJ2-3; V gene: TRBV27; D gene: TRBD2
CDR3 DNA: TGTGCCAGCAGCATAGGGGCGGACACTGAAGCTTTCTTT; CDR3 protein: CASSIGADTEAFF; clone size: few; J gene: TRBJ1-1; V gene: TRBV7-3; D gene: -
CDR3 DNA: TGTGCCAGCAGCTCTCCTAGCGGGGGGAGCTCTGGGGCCAACGTCCTGACTTTC; CDR3 protein: CASSSPSGGSSGANVLTF; clone size: -; J gene: TRBJ2-6; V gene: TRBV5-6; D gene: TRBD2
CDR3 DNA: TGTGCCTGGAGTCGGGGTAACGGGGAAGCTTTCTTT; CDR3 protein: CAWSRGNGEAFF; clone size: -; J gene: TRBJ1-1; V gene: TRBV30; D gene: -
CDR3 DNA: TGTGCCAGTGCTGATCCGGGACAGGGGTGGAATTCACCCCTCCACTTT; CDR3 protein: CASADPGQGWNSPLHF; clone size: -; J gene: TRBJ1-6; V gene: TRBV28; D gene: TRBD1
CDR3 DNA: TGTGCCAGCAGCCAAGATGCGGGGGGGTTTTATAGTGAGCAGTTCTTC; CDR3 protein: CASSQDAGGFYSEQFF; clone size: -; J gene: TRBJ2-1; V gene: TRBV4-2; D gene: TRBD2
CDR3 DNA: TGTGCCAGCAGCTTGGGGGGACTGGCAGGGAACACTGAAGCTTTCTTT; CDR3 protein: CASSLGGLAGNTEAFF; clone size: -; J gene: TRBJ1-1; V gene: TRBV5-6; D gene: -
CDR3 DNA: TGTGCCAGCAGTCCTGAAGCAAGACTAGCGGGATTGAATGAGCAGTTCTTC; CDR3 protein: CASSPEARLAGLNEQFF; clone size: -; J gene: TRBJ2-1; V gene: TRBV6-6; D gene: TRBD2
CDR3 DNA: TGTGCCAGCAGTCGACAGGGAGCGAACACTGAAGCTTTCTTT; CDR3 protein: CASSRQGANTEAFF; clone size: once; J gene: TRBJ1-1; V gene: TRBV5-5; D gene: TRBD1
CDR3 DNA: TGTGCCAGCAGTTTCGGACAGGGGGCAGGAGATACGCAGTATTTT; CDR3 protein: CASSFGQGAGDTQYF; clone size: -; J gene: TRBJ2-3; V gene: TRBV27; D gene: TRBD1
CDR3 DNA: TGTGCCAGCAGCAGGACAGGGCTTGGACGCACAGATACGCAGTATTTT; CDR3 protein: CASSRTGLGRTDTQYF; clone size: -; J gene: TRBJ2-3; V gene: TRBV27; D gene: TRBD1
CDR3 DNA: TGTGCCAGCAGCTGGAGGGCTAGCGGGGCTTCCTACGAGCAGTACTTC; CDR3 protein: CASSWRASGASYEQYF; clone size: -; J gene: TRBJ2-7; V gene: TRBV5-8; D gene: TRBD2
CDR3 DNA: TGTGCCAGCAGGCCGCGCCTAGCGGACAATGAGCAGTTCTTC; CDR3 protein: CASRPRLADNEQFF; clone size: -; J gene: TRBJ2-1; V gene: TRBV2; D gene: TRBD2
CDR3 DNA: TGTGCCATCAGTGAGTCGGCCCAGCCCCAGCATTTT; CDR3 protein: CAISESAQPQHF; clone size: -; J gene: TRBJ1-5; V gene: TRBV10-3; D gene: -
CDR3 DNA: TGTGCCAGCAGCTCCTCAGGGGGAGAGTCCTACAATGAGCAGTTCTTC; CDR3 protein: CASSSSGGESYNEQFF; clone size: few; J gene: TRBJ2-1; V gene: TRBV5-6; D gene: TRBD1
CDR3 DNA: TGTGCCTGGGCGATGGGACTAGCGGGCAATGAGCAGTTCTTC; CDR3 protein: CAWAMGLAGNEQFF; clone size: -; J gene: TRBJ2-1; V gene: TRBV30; D gene: TRBD2
CDR3 DNA: TGTGCCAGCAGCTGGCCGGGGGGAAGTACGAGCATGTACTTC; CDR3 protein: CASSWPGGSTSMYF; clone size: -; J gene: TRBJ2-7; V gene: TRBV14; D gene: TRBD2
CDR3 DNA: TGCGCCAGCAGCCCAGGACAGGGGGGGTCCAATGAGCAGTTCTTC; CDR3 protein: CASSPGQGGSNEQFF; clone size: -; J gene: TRBJ2-1; V gene: TRBV5-1; D gene: TRBD1
CDR3 DNA: TGTGCCAGCAGCTCCAGGCTGGCCAAAAACATTCAGTACTTC; CDR3 protein: CASSSRLAKNIQYF; clone size: few; J gene: TRBJ2-4; V gene: TRBV11-2; D gene: -
CDR3 DNA: TGTGCCAGCAGTTTAAGGGGCCCGGAGCAGTTCTTC; CDR3 protein: CASSLRGPEQFF; clone size: -; J gene: TRBJ2-1; V gene: TRBV28; D gene: -
CDR3 DNA: TGTGCCAGCAGCGTAGAGCCCAACACCGGGGAGCTGTTTTTT; CDR3 protein: CASSVEPNTGELFF; clone size: -; J gene: TRBJ2-2; V gene: TRBV9; D gene: -
CDR3 DNA: TGTGCCAGCAGCGTAGTTCCCAGCGGGGTTTACAATGAGCAGTTCTTC; CDR3 protein: CASSVVPSGVYNEQFF; clone size: -; J gene: TRBJ2-1; V gene: TRBV9; D gene: TRBD2
CDR3 DNA: TGTGCCAGCACCACCTTAGGACTAGCGGGTAATGAGCAGTTCTTC; CDR3 protein: CASTTLGLAGNEQFF; clone size: -; J gene: TRBJ2-1; V gene: TRBV9; D gene: TRBD2
CDR3 DNA: TGTGCCAGCAGCCTCGGACTAGCTATGAGCGATGAGCAGTTCTTC; CDR3 protein: CASSLGLAMSDEQFF; clone size: once; J gene: TRBJ2-1; V gene: TRBV13; D gene: TRBD2
CDR3 DNA: TGCAGCGTTGCTAGGGCGACTAGCGGGAGAGGTGAGCAGTTCTTC; CDR3 protein: CSVARATSGRGEQFF; clone size: once; J gene: TRBJ2-1; V gene: TRBV29-1; D gene: TRBD2